This entry describes one TCR beta chain. Antigen: not known. The sample is drawn from a study of T cells in Graves' hyperthyroidism and ophthalmopathy. As for the study in general: It was at initial diagnosis, before any treatment, that peripheral blood was collected. The study, taken as a whole, reports: Also found in blood were most expanded thyroid clonotypes above 0.001.

Trimming left V 0 bases short and J 4 bases short, with 6 bases between. The germline V gene has CDR1 SGHRS and CDR2 YFSETQ. CDR3 length equals 13 residues. From RNA transcripts, TCR beta CDR3 regions were amplified. RT-PCR in the first round (using the HTBI primer set) targeted the TCR CDR3. MiXCR was run by TCRdb on the multiplex PCR reads, yielding one entry per CDR3 protein. The table records hundreds of thousands of distinct CDR3 sequences, roughly a third of them present only once. Exclusion of patients followed from uncontrolled infection, other autoimmune disease, pregnancy or lactation. Fresh peripheral blood, 7.5 to 10 ml, yielded the PBMCs.

The TCR sequence derives from a woman in her 40s with Graves' hyperthyroidism. Sequenced material: blood. The chain has TRBV5-1 and TRBJ2-3; D possibly corresponds to TRBD1 (6 bases). CDR3: CASSLDRADTQYF. The CDR3 DNA reads TGCGCCAGCAGCTTGGACAGGGCAGATACGCAGTATTTT. The full variable domain, in which reference TRBV5-1 and TRBJ2-3 provide the parts outside the CDR3, is KAGVTQTPRYLIKTRGQQVTLSCSPISGHRSVSWYQQTPGQGLQFLFEYFSETQRNKGNFPGRFSGRQFSNSRSEMNVSTLELGDSALYLCASSLDRADTQYFGPGTRLTVL.